Listed below are T cell receptor beta chains from one sample, sequenced in a study of T cell responses to AZD1222 COVID-19 vaccine. Clones were read by immunoSEQ multiplex PCR, and TCRdb kept only the in-frame ones, dropping some. The data show around 99,000 clones, just over 90% seen once. The specimen was peripheral blood, collected 28 days after the second AZD1222 dose. The receptor source for this set is an adult who received the AZD1222 COVID-19 vaccine. Both conserved end residues are part of each CDR3. Each record gives: CDR3 DNA, CDR3 protein, clone size, D gene, J gene, V gene. D genes are given only for firm matches. Only part of the rows carry a size: once, few, many, or a class if the clone is expanded.

DNA: TGTGCCAGCAGCAACGTTCGACTAGCGGGAAGCACAGATACGCAGTATTTT
CDR3: CASSNVRLAGSTDTQYF
size: NA
D: TRBD2
J: TRBJ2-3
V: TRBV5-5

DNA: TGTGCCAGCAGCCTCCCTCCACTGGGTGGGGGTAAGGGCAATCAGCCCCAGCATTTT
CDR3: CASSLPPLGGGKGNQPQHF
size: NA
D: NA
J: TRBJ1-5
V: TRBV7-4

DNA: TGTGCCAGCAGTCCGACAGGGGACTATGGCTACACCTTC
CDR3: CASSPTGDYGYTF
size: NA
D: TRBD1
J: TRBJ1-2
V: TRBV12-3/TRBV12-4

DNA: TGTGCCAGCAGCCGCGGGACTCTACTTTCCTACGAGCAGTACTTC
CDR3: CASSRGTLLSYEQYF
size: NA
D: NA
J: TRBJ2-7
V: TRBV5-8

DNA: TGTGCCAGCAGTGACGGCGGGGAGGGTTCACCCCTCCACTTT
CDR3: CASSDGGEGSPLHF
size: NA
D: NA
J: TRBJ1-6
V: TRBV6-4

DNA: TGTGCCAGCAGGCCGGGACTAGCGGGGGCGAACACCGGGGAGCTGTTTTTT
CDR3: CASRPGLAGANTGELFF
size: NA
D: TRBD2
J: TRBJ2-2
V: TRBV5-4

DNA: TGTGCCAGCAGCCGACCGAGGGGAGAAGGCAGTGGAAACACCATATATTTT
CDR3: CASSRPRGEGSGNTIYF
size: NA
D: NA
J: TRBJ1-3
V: TRBV5-4

DNA: TGCGCCAGCAGCTCCGGACAGGGGGCGTGGGAGACCCAGTACTTC
CDR3: CASSSGQGAWETQYF
size: NA
D: TRBD1
J: TRBJ2-5
V: TRBV5-1

DNA: TGTGCCAGCAGCGTAACCGGGACGCTATACAATGAGCAGTTCTTC
CDR3: CASSVTGTLYNEQFF
size: NA
D: NA
J: TRBJ2-1
V: TRBV9

DNA: TGTGCCAGCAGCTTTAGGTTTGGCCGAGGGGGCGAACAGTACTTC
CDR3: CASSFRFGRGGEQYF
size: NA
D: TRBD1
J: TRBJ2-7
V: TRBV7-8

DNA: TGTGCCACCAGTGATTTTGACAGGCGTTCTGGGGCCAACGTCCTGACTTTC
CDR3: CATSDFDRRSGANVLTF
size: once
D: NA
J: TRBJ2-6
V: TRBV24-1

DNA: TGTGCCAGCAGTCGGGGGACAGATACGCAGTATTTT
CDR3: CASSRGTDTQYF
size: NA
D: NA
J: TRBJ2-3
V: TRBV21-1

DNA: TGTGCCAGTAGCTCACCTCCGGGACAGGTTAATTCACCCCTCCACTTT
CDR3: CASSSPPGQVNSPLHF
size: NA
D: TRBD1
J: TRBJ1-6
V: TRBV19

DNA: TGTGCCAGCAGTGGCGGGACTAGCGGCACAGATACGCAGTATTTT
CDR3: CASSGGTSGTDTQYF
size: NA
D: TRBD2
J: TRBJ2-3
V: TRBV28

DNA: TGTGCCAGCAGCCCGACAGGGGACCCCCTTTATGAAAAACTGTTTTTT
CDR3: CASSPTGDPLYEKLFF
size: NA
D: TRBD1
J: TRBJ1-4
V: TRBV9

DNA: TGTGCCAGCAGTACCCCGGACAGGGGCAATGAGCAGTTCTTC
CDR3: CASSTPDRGNEQFF
size: once
D: TRBD1
J: TRBJ2-1
V: TRBV28

DNA: TGTGCCAGTAGTACTAGATCGCTAGCCAAAAACATTCAGTACTTC
CDR3: CASSTRSLAKNIQYF
size: NA
D: NA
J: TRBJ2-4
V: TRBV19

DNA: TGCGCCAGCAGCGCGGGGAACCCCGGCATTCAGTACTTC
CDR3: CASSAGNPGIQYF
size: NA
D: NA
J: TRBJ2-4
V: TRBV5-1

DNA: TGTGCCAGCATTAAGGGCGGGAGTAGGGATGAGCAGTTCTTC
CDR3: CASIKGGSRDEQFF
size: NA
D: TRBD2
J: TRBJ2-1
V: TRBV6-5

DNA: TGTGCCACCAGCCCATCTAGCTGGTACGAGCAGTTCTTC
CDR3: CATSPSSWYEQFF
size: once
D: NA
J: TRBJ2-1
V: TRBV15

DNA: TGCGCCAGCAGCCAAGGACGGAATGAGCAGTTCTTC
CDR3: CASSQGRNEQFF
size: NA
D: NA
J: TRBJ2-1
V: TRBV4-3

DNA: TGTGCCAGCACCCGAAAGACAGGGACCCACTATGGCTACACCTTC
CDR3: CASTRKTGTHYGYTF
size: NA
D: TRBD1
J: TRBJ1-2
V: TRBV6-5

DNA: TGTGCCAGCAGCGTAAATAACCGATGGCCGGGCAATGAGCAGTTCTTC
CDR3: CASSVNNRWPGNEQFF
size: NA
D: NA
J: TRBJ2-1
V: TRBV9

DNA: TGTGCCAGCAGTTCCCCAACTAGCGCCCGAGAGGTGCTGTTTTTT
CDR3: CASSSPTSAREVLFF
size: NA
D: TRBD2
J: TRBJ2-2
V: TRBV6-5